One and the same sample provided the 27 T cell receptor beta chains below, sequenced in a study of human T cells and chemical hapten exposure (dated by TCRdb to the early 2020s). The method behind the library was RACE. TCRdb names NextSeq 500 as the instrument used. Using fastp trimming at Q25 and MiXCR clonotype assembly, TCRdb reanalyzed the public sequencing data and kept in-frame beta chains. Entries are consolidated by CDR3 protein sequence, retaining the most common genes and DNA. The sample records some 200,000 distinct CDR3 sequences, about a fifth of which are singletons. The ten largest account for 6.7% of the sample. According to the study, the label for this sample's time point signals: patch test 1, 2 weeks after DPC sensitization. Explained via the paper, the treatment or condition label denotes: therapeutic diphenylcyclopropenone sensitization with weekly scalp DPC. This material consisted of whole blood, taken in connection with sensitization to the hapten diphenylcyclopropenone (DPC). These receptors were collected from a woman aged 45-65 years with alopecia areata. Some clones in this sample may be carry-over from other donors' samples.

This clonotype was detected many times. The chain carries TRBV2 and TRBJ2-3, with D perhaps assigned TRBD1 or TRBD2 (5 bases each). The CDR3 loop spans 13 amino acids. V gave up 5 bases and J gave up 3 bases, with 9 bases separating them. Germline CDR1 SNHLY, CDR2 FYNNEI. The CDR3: CASSKGRTDTQYF. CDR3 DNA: TGTGCCAGCAGTAAGGGGAGAACAGATACGCAGTATTTT.

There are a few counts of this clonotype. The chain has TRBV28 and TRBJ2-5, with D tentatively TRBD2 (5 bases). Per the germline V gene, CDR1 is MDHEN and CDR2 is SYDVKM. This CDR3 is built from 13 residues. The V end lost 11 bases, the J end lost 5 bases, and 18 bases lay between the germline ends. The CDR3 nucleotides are TGTGCCGGGAGTCCCCGCCCCCGCGAGACCCAGTACTTC. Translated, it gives CAGSPRPRETQYF. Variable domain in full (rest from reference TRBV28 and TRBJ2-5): DVKVTQSSRYLVKRTGEKVFLECVQDMDHENMFWYRQDPGLGLRLIYFSYDVKMKEKGDIPEGYSVSREKKERFSLILESASTNQTSMYLCAGSPRPRETQYFGPGTRLLVL.

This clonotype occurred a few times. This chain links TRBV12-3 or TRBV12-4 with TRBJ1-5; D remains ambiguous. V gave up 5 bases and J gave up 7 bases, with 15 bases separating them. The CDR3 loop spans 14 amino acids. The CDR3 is CASSRTGKEQPQHF. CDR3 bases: TGTGCCAGCAGTAGGACTGGGAAGGAGCAGCCCCAGCATTTT.

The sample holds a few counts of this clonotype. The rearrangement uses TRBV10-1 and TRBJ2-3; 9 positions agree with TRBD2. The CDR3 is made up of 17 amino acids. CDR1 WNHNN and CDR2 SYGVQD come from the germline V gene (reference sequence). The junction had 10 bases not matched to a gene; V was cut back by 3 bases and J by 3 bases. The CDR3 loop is CASSDPAGGRRTDTQYF. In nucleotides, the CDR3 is TGCGCCAGCAGTGACCCAGCGGGAGGAAGAAGGACAGATACGCAGTATTTT.

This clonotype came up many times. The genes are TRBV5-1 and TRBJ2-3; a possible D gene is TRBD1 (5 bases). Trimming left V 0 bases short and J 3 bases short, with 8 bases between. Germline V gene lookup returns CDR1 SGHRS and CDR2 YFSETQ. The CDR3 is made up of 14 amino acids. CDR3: CASSLGSGTDTQYF. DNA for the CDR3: TGCGCCAGCAGCTTGGGGTCAGGGACAGATACGCAGTATTTT.

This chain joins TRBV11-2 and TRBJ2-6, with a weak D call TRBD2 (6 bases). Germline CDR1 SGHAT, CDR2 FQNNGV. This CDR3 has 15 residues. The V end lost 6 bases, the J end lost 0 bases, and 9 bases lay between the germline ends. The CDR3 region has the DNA TGTGCCAGCAGGGAGGGGATCTCTGGGGCCAACGTCCTGACTTTC. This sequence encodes CASREGISGANVLTF.

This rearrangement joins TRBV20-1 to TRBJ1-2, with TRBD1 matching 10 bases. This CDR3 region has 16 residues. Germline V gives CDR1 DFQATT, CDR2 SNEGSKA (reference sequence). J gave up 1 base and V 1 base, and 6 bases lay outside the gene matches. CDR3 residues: CSARGGQGIVNYGYTF. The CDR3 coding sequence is TGCAGTGCTAGAGGGGGACAGGGGATCGTTAACTATGGCTACACCTTC.

Here the CDR3 DNA reads TGTGCCAGCAGTTACCTTCTTGGACAGGGCGTCGGTAATTCACCCCTCCACTTT. It yields the protein CASSYLLGQGVGNSPLHF. The chain uses TRBV6-5 and TRBJ1-6; 8 nucleotides agree with TRBD1. The CDR3 is made up of 18 amino acids. Germline V gene sequence: CDR1 MNHEY, CDR2 SVGAGI. After removal of 2 bases from V and 6 bases from J, the junction contained 12 bases not matched to a gene.

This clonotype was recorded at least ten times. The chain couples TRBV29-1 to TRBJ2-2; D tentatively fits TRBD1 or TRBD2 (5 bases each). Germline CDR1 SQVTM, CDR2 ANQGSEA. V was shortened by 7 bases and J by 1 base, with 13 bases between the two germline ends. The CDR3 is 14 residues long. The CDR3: CSARDGRNTGELFF. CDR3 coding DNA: TGCAGCGCCCGGGACGGACGGAACACCGGGGAGCTGTTTTTT.

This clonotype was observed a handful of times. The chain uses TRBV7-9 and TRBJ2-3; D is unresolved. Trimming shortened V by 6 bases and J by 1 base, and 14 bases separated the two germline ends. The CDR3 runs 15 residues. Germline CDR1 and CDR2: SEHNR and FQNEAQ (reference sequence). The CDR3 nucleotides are TGTGCCAGCAGGCCGATTTGGGCGCGCACAGATACGCAGTATTTT. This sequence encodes CASRPIWARTDTQYF.

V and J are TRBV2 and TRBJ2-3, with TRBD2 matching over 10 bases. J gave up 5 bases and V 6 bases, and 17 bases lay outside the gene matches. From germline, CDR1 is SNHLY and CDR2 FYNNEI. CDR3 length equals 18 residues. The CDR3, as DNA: TGTGCCAGCAGCTGGGACGGACCGCTAGCGGGAGCTTTAGATACGCAGTATTTT. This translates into CASSWDGPLAGALDTQYF.

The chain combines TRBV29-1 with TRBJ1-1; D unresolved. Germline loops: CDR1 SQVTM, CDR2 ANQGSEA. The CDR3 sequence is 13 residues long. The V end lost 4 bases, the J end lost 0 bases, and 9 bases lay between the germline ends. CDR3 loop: CSVARPLNTEAFF. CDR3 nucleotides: TGCAGCGTTGCCAGGCCACTGAACACTGAAGCTTTCTTT.

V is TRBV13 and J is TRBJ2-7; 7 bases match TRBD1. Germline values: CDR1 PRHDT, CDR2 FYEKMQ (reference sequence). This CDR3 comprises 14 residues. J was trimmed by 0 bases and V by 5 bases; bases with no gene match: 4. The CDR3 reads CASSARDSSYEQYF. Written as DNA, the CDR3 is TGTGCCAGCAGCGCGAGGGACAGCTCCTACGAGCAGTACTTC.

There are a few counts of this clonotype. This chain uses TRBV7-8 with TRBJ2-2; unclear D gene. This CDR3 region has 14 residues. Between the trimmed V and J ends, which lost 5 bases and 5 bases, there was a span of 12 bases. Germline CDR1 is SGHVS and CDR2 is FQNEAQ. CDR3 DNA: TGTGCCAGCAGCATTATCGCGGTAACCGGGGAGCTGTTTTTT. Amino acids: CASSIIAVTGELFF.

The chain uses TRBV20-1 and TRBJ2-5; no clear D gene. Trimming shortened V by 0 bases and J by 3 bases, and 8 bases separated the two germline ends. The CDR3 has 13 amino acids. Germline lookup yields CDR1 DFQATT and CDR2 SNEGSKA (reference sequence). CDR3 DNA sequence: TGCAGTGCTAGAGATTTGGGGAAAGAGACCCAGTACTTC. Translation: CSARDLGKETQYF.

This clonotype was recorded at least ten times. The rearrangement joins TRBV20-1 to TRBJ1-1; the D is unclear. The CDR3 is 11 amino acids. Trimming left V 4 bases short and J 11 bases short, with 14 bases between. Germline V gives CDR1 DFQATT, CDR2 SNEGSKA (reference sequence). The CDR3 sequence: CSATLTLEAFF. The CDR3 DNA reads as TGCAGTGCTACCCTCACCTTAGAGGCTTTCTTT.

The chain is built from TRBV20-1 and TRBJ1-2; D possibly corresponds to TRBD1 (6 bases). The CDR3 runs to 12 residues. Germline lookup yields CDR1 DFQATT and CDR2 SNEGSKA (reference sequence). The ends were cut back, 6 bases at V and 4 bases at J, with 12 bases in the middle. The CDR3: CSATEGGYGYTF. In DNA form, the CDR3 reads TGCAGTGCCACAGAAGGGGGCTATGGCTACACCTTC.

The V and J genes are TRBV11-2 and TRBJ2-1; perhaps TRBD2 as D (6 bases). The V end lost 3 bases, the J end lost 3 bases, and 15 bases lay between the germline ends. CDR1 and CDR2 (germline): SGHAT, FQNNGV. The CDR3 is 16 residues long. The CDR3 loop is CASSLGGIVYYNEQFF. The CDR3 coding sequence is TGTGCCAGCAGCTTGGGGGGAATAGTCTACTACAATGAGCAGTTCTTC. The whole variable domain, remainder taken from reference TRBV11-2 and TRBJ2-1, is EAGVAQSPRYKIIEKRQSVAFWCNPISGHATLYWYQQILGQGPKLLIQFQNNGVVDDSQLPKDRFSAERLKGVDSTLKIQPAKLEDSAVYLCASSLGGIVYYNEQFFGPGTRLTVL.

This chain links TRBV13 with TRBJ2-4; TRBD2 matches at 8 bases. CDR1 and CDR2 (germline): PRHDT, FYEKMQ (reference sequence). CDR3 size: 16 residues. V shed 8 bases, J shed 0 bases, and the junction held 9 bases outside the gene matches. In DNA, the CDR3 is TGTGCCAGCGCCCTACTAGCGGAATTAGCCAAAAACATTCAGTACTTC. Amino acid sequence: CASALLAELAKNIQYF.

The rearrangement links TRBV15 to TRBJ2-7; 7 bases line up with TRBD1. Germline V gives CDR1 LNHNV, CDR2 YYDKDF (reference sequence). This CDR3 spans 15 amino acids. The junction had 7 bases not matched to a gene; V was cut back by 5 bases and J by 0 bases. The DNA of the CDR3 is TGTGCCACCAGCTACCCCGGGACAGCCTCCTACGAGCAGTACTTC. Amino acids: CATSYPGTASYEQYF. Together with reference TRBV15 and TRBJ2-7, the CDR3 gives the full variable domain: DAMVIQNPRYQVTQFGKPVTLSCSQTLNHNVMYWYQQKSSQAPKLLFHYYDKDFNNEADTPDNFQSRRPNTSFCFLDIRSPGLGDTAMYLCATSYPGTASYEQYFGPGTRLTVT.

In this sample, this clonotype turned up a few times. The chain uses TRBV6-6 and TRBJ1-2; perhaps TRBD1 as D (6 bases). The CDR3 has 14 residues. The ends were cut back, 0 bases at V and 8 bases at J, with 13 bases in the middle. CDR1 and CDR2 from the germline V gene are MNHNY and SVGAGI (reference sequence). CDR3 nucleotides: TGTGCCAGCAGTTACTCCGGGGGGCTTGAAGGCTACACCTTC. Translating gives CASSYSGGLEGYTF.

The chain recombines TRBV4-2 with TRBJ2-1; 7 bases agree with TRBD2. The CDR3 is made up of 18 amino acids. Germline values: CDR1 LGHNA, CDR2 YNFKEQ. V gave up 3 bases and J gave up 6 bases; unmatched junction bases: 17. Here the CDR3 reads CASSHDAWGEGLGNEQFF. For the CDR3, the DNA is TGTGCCAGCAGCCACGACGCCTGGGGGGAGGGCCTTGGCAATGAGCAGTTCTTC.

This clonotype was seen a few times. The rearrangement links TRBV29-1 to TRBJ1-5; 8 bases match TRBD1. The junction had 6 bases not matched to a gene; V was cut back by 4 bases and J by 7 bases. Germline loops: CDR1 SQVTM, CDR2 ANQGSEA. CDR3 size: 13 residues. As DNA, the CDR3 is TGCAGCGTTGGGACAGGGAGGGAGCAGCCCCAGCATTTT. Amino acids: CSVGTGREQPQHF.

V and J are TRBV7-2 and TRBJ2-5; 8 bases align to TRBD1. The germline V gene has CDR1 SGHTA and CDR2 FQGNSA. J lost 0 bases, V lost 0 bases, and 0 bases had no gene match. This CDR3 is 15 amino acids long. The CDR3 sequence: CASSLAGQDQETQYF. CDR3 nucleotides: TGTGCCAGCAGCTTAGCGGGACAGGACCAAGAGACCCAGTACTTC. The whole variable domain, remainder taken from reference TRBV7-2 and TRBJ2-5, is GAGVSQSPSNKVTEKGKDVELRCDPISGHTALYWYRQSLGQGLEFLIYFQGNSAPDKSGLPSDRFSAERTGGSVSTLTIQRTQQEDSAVYLCASSLAGQDQETQYFGPGTRLLVL.

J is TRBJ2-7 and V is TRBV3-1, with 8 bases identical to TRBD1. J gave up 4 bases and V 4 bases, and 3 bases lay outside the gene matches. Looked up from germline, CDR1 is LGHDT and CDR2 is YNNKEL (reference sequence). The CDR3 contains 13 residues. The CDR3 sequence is CASSLDREYEQYF. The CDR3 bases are TGTGCCAGCAGCCTGGACAGGGAGTACGAGCAGTACTTC.

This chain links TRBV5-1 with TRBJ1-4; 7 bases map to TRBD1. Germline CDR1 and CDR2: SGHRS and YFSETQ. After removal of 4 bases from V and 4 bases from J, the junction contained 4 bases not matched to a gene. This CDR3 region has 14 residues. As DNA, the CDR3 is TGCGCCAGCAGCCGGGACAGCCTTAATGAAAAACTGTTTTTT. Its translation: CASSRDSLNEKLFF.

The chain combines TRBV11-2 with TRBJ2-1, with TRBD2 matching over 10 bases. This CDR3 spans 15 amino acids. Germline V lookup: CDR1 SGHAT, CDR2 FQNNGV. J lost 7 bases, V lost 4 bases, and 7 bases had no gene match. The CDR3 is CASSYTSGIRNEQFF. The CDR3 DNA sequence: TGTGCCAGCAGCTACACTAGCGGGATTCGGAATGAGCAGTTCTTC.